A selection of T cell receptor beta chains follows, all from one sample in a study of T cells in Graves' hyperthyroidism and ophthalmopathy. In TCRdb, the multiplex PCR reads were re-called with MiXCR into one record per CDR3 protein. The sample consists of 200,000 to 250,000 distinct CDR3 sequences, about 17% of them appearing once. The sequencing input was blood. These receptors originate from a woman between 18 and 29 years old with Graves' ophthalmopathy. CDR3s include the opening cysteine and the closing phenylalanine or tryptophan.

V	J	length	CDR3
TRBV27	TRBJ2-1	15	CASSLRGGSYNEQFF
TRBV6-2/TRBV6-3	TRBJ2-2	17	CASSYTLRQANTGELFF
TRBV5-1	TRBJ2-4	14	CASSLGRIKNIQYF
TRBV7-9	TRBJ2-7	13	CASSTGGSYEQYF
TRBV20-1	TRBJ1-3	16	CSAREARDGSGNTIYF
TRBV10-1	TRBJ1-6	13	CASSDGYNPPLHF
TRBV30	TRBJ1-1	13	CAIERGRNTEAFF
TRBV7-2	TRBJ2-1	15	CASSLAGGANNEQFF
TRBV29-1	TRBJ2-1	17	CSVSYPGTSGSTHEQFF
TRBV30	TRBJ1-5	13	CAWDRGFNQPQHF
TRBV7-9	TRBJ2-7	15	CASSFSRDRGLGQYF
TRBV20-1	TRBJ2-7	15	CSARSDIKPPYEQYF
TRBV27	TRBJ1-5	15	CASSPRVGSNQPQHF
TRBV19	TRBJ1-1	13	CASYEGLNTEAFF
TRBV19	TRBJ1-1	14	CAGGDTIMNTEAFF
TRBV28	TRBJ1-5	15	CASSLPRTGNQPQHF
TRBV2	TRBJ2-3	13	CASSATNTDTQYF
TRBV7-2	TRBJ2-5	11	CASRIGETQYF
TRBV7-3	TRBJ2-2	16	CASSLTPGQGPGELFF
TRBV2	TRBJ1-5	12	CASSKEAQPQHF
TRBV11-2	TRBJ2-7	11	CASSGPYEQYF
TRBV19	TRBJ1-2	14	CASSAGQGLYGYTF
TRBV6-1	TRBJ1-2	13	CASSRTEFYGYTF
TRBV2	TRBJ1-6	15	CASSKGQNYNSPLHF
TRBV7-2	TRBJ2-6	20	CASSGTGTLGPLSGANVLTF
TRBV29-1	TRBJ2-1	13	CSAGERVYNEQFF
TRBV29-1	TRBJ1-3	13	CSVEEQGGNTIYF
TRBV6-5	TRBJ1-6	16	CASSYVRDGINSPLHF
TRBV5-4	TRBJ1-6	14	CASSLDRGNSPLHF
TRBV5-5	TRBJ2-6	17	CASSLDFGGSGANVLTF
TRBV7-2	TRBJ1-2	13	CASSSLGSIGYTF
TRBV7-9	TRBJ1-2	13	CASSSSGGSGYTF
TRBV7-9	TRBJ1-2	14	CASSPSISNYGYTF
TRBV7-9	TRBJ2-5	14	CASSLLGAGETQYF
TRBV15	TRBJ1-2	14	CATSRDLRVGGYTF
TRBV3-1	TRBJ2-5	14	CASSQDRGGKTQYF
TRBV18	TRBJ2-1	15	CASSPRATVNNEQFF
TRBV19	TRBJ2-1	17	CASSIQPSGLIYNEQFF
TRBV7-8	TRBJ1-1	16	CASSLALNRGQSEAFF
TRBV2	TRBJ2-3	16	CASSEDTSGGADTQYF